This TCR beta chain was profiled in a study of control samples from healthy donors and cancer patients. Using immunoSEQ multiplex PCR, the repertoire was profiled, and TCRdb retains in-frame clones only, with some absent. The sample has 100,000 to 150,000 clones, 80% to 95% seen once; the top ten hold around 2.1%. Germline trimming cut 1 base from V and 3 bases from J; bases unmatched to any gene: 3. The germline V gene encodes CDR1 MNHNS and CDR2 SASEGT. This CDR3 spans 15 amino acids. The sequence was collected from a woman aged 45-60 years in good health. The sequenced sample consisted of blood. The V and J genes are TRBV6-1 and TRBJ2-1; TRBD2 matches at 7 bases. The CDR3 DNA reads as TGTGCCAGCAGTGAAGGGCTAGCGGTCTACAATGAGCAGTTCTTC. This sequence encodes CASSEGLAVYNEQFF.